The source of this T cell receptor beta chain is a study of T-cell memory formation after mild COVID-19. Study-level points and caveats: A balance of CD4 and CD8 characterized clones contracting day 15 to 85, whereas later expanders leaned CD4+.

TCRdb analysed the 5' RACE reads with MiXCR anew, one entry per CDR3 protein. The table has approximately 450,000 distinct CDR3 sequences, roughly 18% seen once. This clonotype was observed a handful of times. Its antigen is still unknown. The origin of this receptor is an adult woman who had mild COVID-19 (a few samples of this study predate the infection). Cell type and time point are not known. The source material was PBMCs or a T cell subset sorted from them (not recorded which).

The CDR3, as DNA: TGTGCCACCAGTGCCTTTCGAGGGAGCGGGAGACCGCGGGGCACAGATACGCAGTATTTT. It yields the protein CATSAFRGSGRPRGTDTQYF. This chain joins TRBV24-1 and TRBJ2-3, with 8 bases matching TRBD2. After removal of 5 bases from V and 1 base from J, the junction contained 19 bases not matched to a gene. This CDR3 has 20 residues. Germline V gives CDR1 KGHDR, CDR2 SFDVKD.